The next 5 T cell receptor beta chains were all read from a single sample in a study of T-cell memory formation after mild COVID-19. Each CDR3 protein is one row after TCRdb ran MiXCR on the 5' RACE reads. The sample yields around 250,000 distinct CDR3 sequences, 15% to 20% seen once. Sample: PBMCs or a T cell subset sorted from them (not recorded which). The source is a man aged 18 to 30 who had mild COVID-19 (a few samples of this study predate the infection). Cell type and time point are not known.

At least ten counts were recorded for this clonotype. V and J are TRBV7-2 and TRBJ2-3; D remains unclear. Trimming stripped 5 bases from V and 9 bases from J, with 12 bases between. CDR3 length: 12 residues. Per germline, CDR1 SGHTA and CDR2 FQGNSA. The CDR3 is CASSRERQTQYF. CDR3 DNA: TGTGCCAGCAGCCGAGAGAGGCAAACGCAGTATTTT.

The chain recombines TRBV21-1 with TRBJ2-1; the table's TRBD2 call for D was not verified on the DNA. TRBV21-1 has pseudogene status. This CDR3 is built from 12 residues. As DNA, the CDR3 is TGTGCCACCCCCGTGGCTAGTTATGAGCAGTTCTTC. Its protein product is CATPVASYEQFF.

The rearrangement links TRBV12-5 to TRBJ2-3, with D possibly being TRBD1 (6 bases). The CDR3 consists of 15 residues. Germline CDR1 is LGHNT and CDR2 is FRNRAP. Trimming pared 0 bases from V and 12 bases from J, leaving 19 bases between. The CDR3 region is CASGLVRQARMIQYF. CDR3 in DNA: TGTGCTAGTGGTTTGGTGAGACAGGCAAGGATGATTCAGTATTTT.

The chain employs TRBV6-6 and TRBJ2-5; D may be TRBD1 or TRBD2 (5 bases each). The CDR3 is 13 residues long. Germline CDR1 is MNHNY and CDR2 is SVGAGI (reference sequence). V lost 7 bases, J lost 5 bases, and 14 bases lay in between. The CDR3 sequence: CASTRGAVETQYF. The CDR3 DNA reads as TGTGCCAGCACTCGAGGGGCAGTGGAGACCCAGTACTTC.

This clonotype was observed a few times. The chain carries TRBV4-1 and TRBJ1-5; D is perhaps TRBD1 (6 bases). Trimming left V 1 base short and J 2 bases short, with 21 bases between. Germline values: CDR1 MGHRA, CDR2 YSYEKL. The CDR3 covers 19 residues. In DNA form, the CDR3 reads TGCGCCAGCAGCCAAGGGTCGGACAGAACATTTGGGGGCAATCAGCCCCAGCATTTT. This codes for CASSQGSDRTFGGNQPQHF.